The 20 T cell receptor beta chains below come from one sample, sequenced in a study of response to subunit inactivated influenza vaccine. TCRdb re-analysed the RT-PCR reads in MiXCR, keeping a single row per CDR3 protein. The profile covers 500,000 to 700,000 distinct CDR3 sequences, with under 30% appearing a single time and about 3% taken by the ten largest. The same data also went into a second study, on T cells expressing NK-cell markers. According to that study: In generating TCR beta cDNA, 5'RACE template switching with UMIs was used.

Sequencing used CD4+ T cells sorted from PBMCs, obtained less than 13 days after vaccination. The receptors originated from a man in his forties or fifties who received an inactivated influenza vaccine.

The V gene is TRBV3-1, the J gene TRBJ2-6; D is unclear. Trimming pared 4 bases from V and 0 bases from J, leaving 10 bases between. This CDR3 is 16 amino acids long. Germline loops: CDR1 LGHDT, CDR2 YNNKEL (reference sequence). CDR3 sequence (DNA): TGTGCCAGCAGCCTACGCAGGATCTCTGGGGCCAACGTCCTGACTTTC. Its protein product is CASSLRRISGANVLTF.

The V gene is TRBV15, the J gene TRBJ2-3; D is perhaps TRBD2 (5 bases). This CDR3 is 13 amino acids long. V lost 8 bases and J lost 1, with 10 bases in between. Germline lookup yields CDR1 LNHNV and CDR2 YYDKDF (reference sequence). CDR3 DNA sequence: TGTGCCACCCAAGGAGCGGGCACAGATACGCAGTATTTT. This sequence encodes CATQGAGTDTQYF.

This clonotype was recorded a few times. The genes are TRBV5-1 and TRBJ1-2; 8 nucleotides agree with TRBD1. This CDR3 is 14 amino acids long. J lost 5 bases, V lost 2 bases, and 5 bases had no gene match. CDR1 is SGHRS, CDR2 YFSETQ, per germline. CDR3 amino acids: CASSFSTGGYGYTF. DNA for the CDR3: TGCGCCAGCAGCTTCTCAACAGGGGGTTATGGCTACACCTTC.

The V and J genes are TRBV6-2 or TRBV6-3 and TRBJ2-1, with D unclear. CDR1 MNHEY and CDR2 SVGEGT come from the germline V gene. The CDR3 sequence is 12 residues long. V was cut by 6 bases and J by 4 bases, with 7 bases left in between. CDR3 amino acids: CASRKGYNEQFF. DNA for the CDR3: TGTGCCAGCAGGAAGGGATACAATGAGCAGTTCTTC.

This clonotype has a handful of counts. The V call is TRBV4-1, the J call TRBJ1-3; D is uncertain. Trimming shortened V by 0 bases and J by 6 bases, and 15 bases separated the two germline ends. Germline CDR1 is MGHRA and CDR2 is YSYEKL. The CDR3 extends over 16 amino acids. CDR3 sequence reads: CASSQDFTPLENTIYF. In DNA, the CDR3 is TGCGCCAGCAGCCAAGATTTCACTCCCCTGGAAAACACCATATATTTT.

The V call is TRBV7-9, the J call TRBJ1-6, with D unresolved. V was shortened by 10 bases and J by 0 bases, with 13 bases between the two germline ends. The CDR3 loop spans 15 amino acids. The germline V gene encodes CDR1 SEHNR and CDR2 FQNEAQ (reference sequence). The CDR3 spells CAIREESSYNSPLHF. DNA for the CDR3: TGTGCCATCAGAGAGGAGAGCTCCTATAATTCACCCCTCCACTTT. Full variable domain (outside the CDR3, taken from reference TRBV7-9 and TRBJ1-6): DTGVSQNPRHKITKRGQNVTFRCDPISEHNRLYWYRQTLGQGPEFLTYFQNEAQLEKSRLLSDRFSAERPKGSFSTLEIQRTEQGDSAMYLCAIREESSYNSPLHFGNGTRLTVT.

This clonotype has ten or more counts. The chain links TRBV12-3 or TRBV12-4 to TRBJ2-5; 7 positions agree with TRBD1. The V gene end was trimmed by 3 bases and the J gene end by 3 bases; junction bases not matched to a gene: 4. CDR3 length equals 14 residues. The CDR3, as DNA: TGTGCCAGCAGTTTGGGACAGACTAAAGAGACCCAGTACTTC. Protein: CASSLGQTKETQYF.

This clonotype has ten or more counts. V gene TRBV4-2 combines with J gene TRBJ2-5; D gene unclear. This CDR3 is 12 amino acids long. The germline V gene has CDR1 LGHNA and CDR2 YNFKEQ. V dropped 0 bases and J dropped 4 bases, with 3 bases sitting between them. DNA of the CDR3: TGTGCCAGCAGCCAAGATCGAGAGACCCAGTACTTC. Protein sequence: CASSQDRETQYF.

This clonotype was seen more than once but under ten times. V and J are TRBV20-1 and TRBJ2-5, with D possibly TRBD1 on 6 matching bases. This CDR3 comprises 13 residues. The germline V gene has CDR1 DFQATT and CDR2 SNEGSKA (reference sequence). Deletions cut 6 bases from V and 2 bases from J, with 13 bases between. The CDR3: CSARRGQQETQYF. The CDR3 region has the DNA TGCAGTGCGCGCAGGGGTCAACAAGAGACCCAGTACTTC.

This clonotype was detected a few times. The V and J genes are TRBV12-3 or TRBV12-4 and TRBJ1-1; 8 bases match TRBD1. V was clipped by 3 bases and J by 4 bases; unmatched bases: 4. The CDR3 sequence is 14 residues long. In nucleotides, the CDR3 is TGTGCCAGCAGTTTGGCGACAGGGGCCACTGAAGCTTTCTTT. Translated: CASSLATGATEAFF.

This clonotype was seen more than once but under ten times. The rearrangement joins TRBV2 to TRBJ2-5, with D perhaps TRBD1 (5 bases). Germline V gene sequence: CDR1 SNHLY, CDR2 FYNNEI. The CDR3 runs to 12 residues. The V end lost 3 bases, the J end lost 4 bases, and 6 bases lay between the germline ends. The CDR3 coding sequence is TGTGCCAGCAGTGATCAGGGAGAGACCCAGTACTTC. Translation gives CASSDQGETQYF.

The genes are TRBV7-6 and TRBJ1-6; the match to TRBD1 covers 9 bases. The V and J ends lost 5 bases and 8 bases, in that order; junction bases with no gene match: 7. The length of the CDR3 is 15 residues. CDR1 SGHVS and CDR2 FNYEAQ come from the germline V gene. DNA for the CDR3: TGTGCCAGCAGCGTCCGGGACAGGGTTTATTCACCCCTCCACTTT. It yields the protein CASSVRDRVYSPLHF.

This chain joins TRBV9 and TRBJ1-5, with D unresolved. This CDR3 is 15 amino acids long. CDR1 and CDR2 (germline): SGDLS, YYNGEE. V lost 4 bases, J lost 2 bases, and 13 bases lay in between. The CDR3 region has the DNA TGTGCCAGCAGCTCAACTTACGGGGGCAATCAGCCCCAGCATTTT. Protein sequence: CASSSTYGGNQPQHF.

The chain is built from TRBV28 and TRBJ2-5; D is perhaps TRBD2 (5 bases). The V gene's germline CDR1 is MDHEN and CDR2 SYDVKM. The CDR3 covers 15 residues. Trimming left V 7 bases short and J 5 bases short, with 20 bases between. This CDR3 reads CASIRGPRVGETQYF. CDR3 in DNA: TGTGCCAGCATTCGCGGGCCCCGGGTGGGGGAGACCCAGTACTTC.

The DNA for the CDR3 is TGCAGTGCTAGAGCCCCGACAGGGGGAGGTGGCTACACCTTC. This sequence encodes CSARAPTGGGGYTF. The V call is TRBV20-1, the J call TRBJ1-2, with TRBD1 matching 9 bases. Germline CDR1 is DFQATT and CDR2 is SNEGSKA (reference sequence). Trimming removed 1 base from V and 7 bases from J; junction bases left unmatched: 7. The CDR3 sequence is 14 residues long.

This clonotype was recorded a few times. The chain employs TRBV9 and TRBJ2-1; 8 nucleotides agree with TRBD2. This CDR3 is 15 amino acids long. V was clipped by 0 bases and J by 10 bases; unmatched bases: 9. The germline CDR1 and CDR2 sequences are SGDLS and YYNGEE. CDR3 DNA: TGTGCCAGCAGCGTAGCGGGACTAGGATCGGTCGAGCAGTTCTTC. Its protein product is CASSVAGLGSVEQFF. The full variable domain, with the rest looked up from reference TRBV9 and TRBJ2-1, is DSGVTQTPKHLITATGQRVTLRCSPRSGDLSVYWYQQSLDQGLQFLIQYYNGEERAKGNILERFSAQQFPDLHSELNLSSLELGDSALYFCASSVAGLGSVEQFFGPGTRLTVL.

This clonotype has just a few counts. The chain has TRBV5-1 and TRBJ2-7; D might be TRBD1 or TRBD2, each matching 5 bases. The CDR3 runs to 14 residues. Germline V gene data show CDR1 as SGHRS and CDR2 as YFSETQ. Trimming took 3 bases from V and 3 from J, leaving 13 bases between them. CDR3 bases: TGCGCCAGCAGCTGGGGGTCGTCCGACTACGAGCAGTACTTC. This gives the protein CASSWGSSDYEQYF.

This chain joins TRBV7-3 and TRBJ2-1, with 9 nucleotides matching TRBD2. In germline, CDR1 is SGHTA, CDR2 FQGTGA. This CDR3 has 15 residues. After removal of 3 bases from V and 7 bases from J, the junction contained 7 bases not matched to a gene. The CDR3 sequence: CASSFSSGGGNEQFF. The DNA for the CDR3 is TGTGCCAGCAGCTTCAGTAGCGGGGGTGGTAATGAGCAGTTCTTC. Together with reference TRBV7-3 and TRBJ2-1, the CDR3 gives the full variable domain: GAGVSQTPSNKVTEKGKYVELRCDPISGHTALYWYRQSLGQGPEFLIYFQGTGAADDSGLPNDRFFAVRPEGSVSTLKIQRTERGDSAVYLCASSFSSGGGNEQFFGPGTRLTVL.

The CDR3 DNA reads as TGTGCCAGCAGCCCCCGCGGGGCAGGTCCTAACACTGAAGCTTTCTTT. Protein sequence: CASSPRGAGPNTEAFF. This chain links TRBV3-1 with TRBJ1-1, with D perhaps TRBD1 (5 bases). The V gene's germline CDR1 is LGHDT and CDR2 YNNKEL (reference sequence). V gave up 4 bases and J gave up 2 bases, with 17 bases separating them. There are 16 residues in the CDR3.

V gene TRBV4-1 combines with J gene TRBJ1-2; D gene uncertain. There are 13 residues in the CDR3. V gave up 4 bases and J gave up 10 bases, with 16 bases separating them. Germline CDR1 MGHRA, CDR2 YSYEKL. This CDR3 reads CASSPRAREDYTF. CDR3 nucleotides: TGCGCCAGCAGCCCCAGAGCCCGGGAAGACTACACCTTC.